The 17 T cell receptor beta chains presented below share a single source sample, sequenced in a study of blood T cell repertoires in COVID-19 (TCRdb year 2020). Library preparation was by the immunoSEQ multiplex PCR assay. Entries here come from immuneACCESS through TCRdb and include only in-frame sequences with V and J called. Some clones fail to appear in such tables; in the studies checked, an unresolved V gene covers under half of the shortfall, and the cause of the remainder is unknown. For this sample there are approximately 160,000 clones; about 81% appear just once. The leading ten clones occupy 8% to 13% of the sample. What was sequenced was peripheral blood. These receptor sequences come from a man in his sixties with active or convalescent COVID-19.

The chain carries TRBV2 and TRBJ2-7, with D perhaps TRBD2 (5 bases). Germline V lookup: CDR1 SNHLY, CDR2 FYNNEI. The V end was cut by 7 bases, the J end by 2 bases, with 15 bases between. The CDR3 contains 14 residues. The CDR3 spells CASKEGFGTYEQYF. DNA for the CDR3: TGTGCCAGCAAAGAAGGCTTCGGGACCTACGAGCAGTACTTC.

V usage is TRBV6-5 and J usage is TRBJ2-1; D is unresolved. This CDR3 has 15 residues. V dropped 3 bases and J dropped 6 bases, with 15 bases sitting between them. Germline V gene data show CDR1 as MNHEY and CDR2 as SVGAGI. CDR3 sequence: CASSYVADPVNEQFF. The CDR3 region has the DNA TGTGCCAGCAGTTATGTAGCAGACCCAGTCAATGAGCAGTTCTTC.

This clone is a singleton in its sample. V is TRBV7-2 and J is TRBJ1-6, with TRBD1 identical over 7 bases. Germline CDR1 reads SGHTA; CDR2 reads FQGNSA. The CDR3 sequence is 15 residues long. Trimming at V came to 1 base and at J to 6 bases, leaving 3 bases not matched to a gene. The DNA of the CDR3 is TGTGCCAGCAGCTTAGAGGGGGCGGCTAATTCACCCCTCCACTTT. It encodes CASSLEGAANSPLHF.

The rearrangement links TRBV10-3 to TRBJ1-2; 8 bases align to TRBD1. Germline V gives CDR1 ENHRY, CDR2 SYGVKD. Germline trimming cut 7 bases from V and 7 bases from J; bases unmatched to any gene: 11. The CDR3 runs 14 residues. CDR3 region: CAINHQTGGSGYTF. The DNA of the CDR3 is TGTGCCATCAATCACCAAACAGGGGGGTCTGGCTACACCTTC.

The CDR3 DNA reads as TGTGCCAGCAGCTTGGAAGGGGGCAGGAATCAGCCCCAGCATTTT. This encodes CASSLEGGRNQPQHF. The gene calls are TRBV5-8 and TRBJ1-5; the match to TRBD1 covers 7 bases. CDR1 and CDR2 from the germline V gene are SGHTS and YDEGEE. Unmatched junction bases numbered 4, after V lost 0 bases and J lost 4 bases. The CDR3 totals 15 residues.

This rearrangement joins TRBV7-9 to TRBJ2-3; TRBD2 matches 13 bases. CDR3 length equals 18 residues. Trimming cost V 5 bases and J 1 base; bases outside gene matches: 9. CDR1 and CDR2 (germline): SEHNR, FQNEAQ (reference sequence). The CDR3 spells CASSRGTSGMGGTDTQYF. The CDR3 coding sequence is TGTGCCAGCAGCCGGGGGACTAGCGGGATGGGCGGCACAGATACGCAGTATTTT. Combining the CDR3 with reference TRBV7-9 and TRBJ2-3 gives the whole variable domain DTGVSQNPRHKITKRGQNVTFRCDPISEHNRLYWYRQTLGQGPEFLTYFQNEAQLEKSRLLSDRFSAERPKGSFSTLEIQRTEQGDSAMYLCASSRGTSGMGGTDTQYFGPGTRLTVL.

J is TRBJ2-5 and V is TRBV11-2, with 12 bases matching TRBD2. CDR1 is SGHAT, CDR2 FQNNGV, per germline. Losses at the gene ends were 5 bases for V and 2 bases for J; bases not matched to a gene: 6. The CDR3 spans 16 residues. The CDR3 region has the DNA TGTGCCAGCAGCGCGAGGACTAGCGGGAATCAAGAGACCCAGTACTTC. Amino acids: CASSARTSGNQETQYF.

V is TRBV7-9 and J is TRBJ2-7, with TRBD2 matching 9 bases. Trimming took 2 bases from V and 7 from J; bases not matched to a gene: 6. Germline-derived CDR1 and CDR2 are SEHNR and FQNEAQ (reference sequence). CDR3 length: 14 residues. For the CDR3, the DNA is TGTGCCAGCAGCTTAATTAGCGGGAGTAGGGAGCAGTACTTC. This encodes CASSLISGSREQYF.

This clone has only one observation. The chain joins TRBV9 to TRBJ1-4; D is ambiguous. The CDR3 totals 14 residues. Germline assignment: CDR1 SGDLS and CDR2 YYNGEE. The germline V and J ends were trimmed by 0 bases and 12 bases, with 15 bases remaining between them. CDR3 in DNA: TGTGCCAGCAGCGTAGAGGCCCGGGTGGGTGAACTGTTTTTT. The encoded protein is CASSVEARVGELFF.

The chain has TRBV29-1 and TRBJ1-2; a possible D gene is TRBD1 (6 bases). The CDR3 extends over 14 amino acids. With 6 bases removed from V and 1 base from J, the gap between germline ends came to 15 bases. CDR1 SQVTM and CDR2 ANQGSEA come from the germline V gene. The CDR3 coding sequence is TGCAGCGTGTCCAATTCGGACAGTAACTATGGCTACACCTTC. This translates into CSVSNSDSNYGYTF.

The chain is built from TRBV24-1 and TRBJ2-1, with unresolved D. This CDR3 comprises 13 residues. Between the trimmed V and J ends, which lost 0 bases and 9 bases, there was a span of 8 bases. Per the germline V gene, CDR1 is KGHDR and CDR2 is SFDVKD. The CDR3 DNA sequence: TGTGCCACCAGTGATTTGTCCGGGTCTGAGCAGTTCTTC. This gives the protein CATSDLSGSEQFF.

V is TRBV7-9 and J is TRBJ1-1, with 8 positions matching TRBD1. The CDR3 spans 14 residues. V lost 3 bases, J lost 4 bases, and 4 bases stayed unmatched. Looked up from germline, CDR1 is SEHNR and CDR2 is FQNEAQ (reference sequence). CDR3 DNA: TGTGCCAGCAGCTTGACAGGGGTGAGCACTGAAGCTTTCTTT. Translated: CASSLTGVSTEAFF.

CDR3 residues: CASRTLNGGPGLNTEAFF. In nucleotides, the CDR3 is TGTGCCAGCAGAACCCTTAATGGGGGCCCGGGTTTGAACACTGAAGCTTTCTTT. The chain couples TRBV5-4 to TRBJ1-1, with D possibly matching TRBD1 (6 bases). This CDR3 comprises 18 residues. Trimming took off 5 bases at V and 0 bases at J, with 23 bases between the two ends. Germline CDR1 and CDR2: SGHNT and YYREEE (reference sequence).

This clone was detected many times. The rearrangement links TRBV29-1 to TRBJ2-5; unclear D gene. Germline V CDR1 and CDR2: SQVTM, ANQGSEA. This CDR3 contains 13 residues. The germline V and J ends were trimmed by 4 bases and 1 base, with 10 bases remaining between them. The CDR3: CSVVSNSQETQYF. In DNA, the CDR3 is TGCAGCGTTGTATCGAACTCCCAAGAGACCCAGTACTTC.

With respect to this clone: This same CDR3 is encoded by further DNA sequences in the sample. The gene calls are TRBV12-3 or TRBV12-4 and TRBJ2-7; D uncertain. The ends were cut back, 6 bases at V and 1 base at J, with 4 bases in the middle. The CDR3 runs to 11 residues. The CDR3 protein is CASSPSYEQYF. CDR3 sequence (DNA): TGTGCCAGCAGCCCATCCTACGAGCAGTACTTC.

The gene calls are TRBV6-1 and TRBJ2-3, with TRBD2 as a possible D gene (7 bases). CDR3 length equals 14 residues. The V gene lost 1 base and the J gene lost 4 bases, with 9 bases spanning the gap. Germline-derived CDR1 and CDR2 are MNHNS and SASEGT. CDR3 in DNA: TGTGCCAGCAGTGAAGGGGGGGGCCCAGATACGCAGTATTTT. This translates into CASSEGGGPDTQYF.

V usage is TRBV11-3 and J usage is TRBJ2-5; 10 nucleotides line up with TRBD2. Germline CDR1 and CDR2: SGHNT and YENEEA. Trimming cost V 3 bases and J 5 bases; bases outside gene matches: 6. CDR3 length equals 15 residues. The CDR3 DNA is TGTGCCAGCAGCTTTAGCGGGGGGACGGGGGAGACCCAGTACTTC. It codes for CASSFSGGTGETQYF. The complete variable domain, with remaining parts taken from reference TRBV11-3 and TRBJ2-5, reads EAGVVQSPRYKIIEKKQPVAFWCNPISGHNTLYWYLQNLGQGPELLIRYENEEAVDDSQLPKDRFSAERLKGVDSTLKIQPAELGDSAVYLCASSFSGGTGETQYFGPGTRLLVL.